This T cell receptor beta chain was captured in a study of CD8+CD57+ T cells in acquired aplastic anemia. CDR3 and TCR beta VDJ profiling relied on genomic DNA as the template. MiXCR, run by TCRdb on the reads, gives a single entry per CDR3 protein. The repertoire has some 240,000 distinct CDR3 sequences, 34% of them found once; the top ten carry around 1.1%. The CDR3 length is 13 residues. Germline V lookup: CDR1 SGHDT, CDR2 YYEEEE. The V end lost 0 bases, the J end lost 9 bases, and 12 bases lay between the germline ends. This clonotype was seen many times. The V and J genes are TRBV5-6 and TRBJ1-1; no reliable D call. The sample taken for sequencing was sorted CD4+, CD8+, or CD8+CD57+ T cells (not recorded which) from PBMCs. The clonotype comes from a human donor in good health, serving as a control. CDR3 in amino acids: CASSLANAGKAFF. The CDR3 DNA reads TGTGCCAGCAGCTTGGCCAACGCGGGAAAAGCTTTCTTT.